This T cell receptor (beta chain) is from a study of PD-L1 blockade in urothelial cancer. Study-wide background: Males with bladder-origin urothelial cancer constituted about nine tenths of the roughly 29 patients. Researchers looked at the blood 3 weeks (second dose) and 6 weeks after treatment began. The median T cell count in blood samples was 110,000 to 150,000.

Sequencing was performed with immunoSEQ multiplex PCR; in TCRdb, only in-frame clones are kept and a portion is missing. The repertoire holds 85,000 to 95,000 clones, nearly 90% seen once, with around 1.6% in the top ten. In germline, CDR1 is SGHVS, CDR2 FQNEAQ. This CDR3 spans 18 amino acids. V gave up 3 bases and J gave up 0 bases, with 15 bases separating them. Time point: pretreatment peripheral blood. A total of 1 to 8 samples per patient were collected pretreatment and on-treatment. The V and J genes are TRBV7-8 and TRBJ1-6, with a weak D call TRBD1 (5 bases). Sequenced material: PBMCs, taken around atezolizumab (anti-PD-L1) treatment. This clonotype was sampled from a man aged 55 to 70 with urothelial cancer. This CDR3 is CASSFGGYPSSYNSPLHF. CDR3 coding DNA: TGTGCCAGCAGCTTTGGGGGGTACCCTAGCTCCTATAATTCACCCCTCCACTTT.